One sample yielded the 2 T cell receptor beta chains listed below, sequenced in a study of cytomegalovirus exposure and HLA in healthy donors. Both 60 Vbeta primers and 13 Jbeta primers went into the PCR. Data came from immunoSEQ multiplex PCR; TCRdb stores just in-frame clones and leaves some out. The sample comprises about 120,000 clones, 65% to 80% of which are singletons, and 2% to 3% rests with the top ten. Sample: PBMCs. The origin of the receptors is a female donor in good health and CMV-seronegative.

V and J are TRBV28 and TRBJ1-3, with a tentative D call TRBD1 (6 bases). The CDR3 covers 17 residues. The V and J ends lost 5 bases and 0 bases respectively, with 17 bases between them. Germline V CDR1 and CDR2: MDHEN, SYDVKM. DNA for the CDR3: TGTGCCAGCAGTCCGGTCACCAGGGGTTTCTCTGGAAACACCATATATTTT. Translated: CASSPVTRGFSGNTIYF.

The chain links TRBV4-3 to TRBJ2-3, with 7 bases fitting TRBD2. Per germline, CDR1 LGHNA and CDR2 YSLEER. CDR3 size: 15 residues. J gave up 4 bases and V 0 bases, and 4 bases lay outside the gene matches. For the CDR3, the DNA is TGCGCCAGCAGCCAAGAGAAGCGGGGTGCAGATACGCAGTATTTT. It is translated as CASSQEKRGADTQYF.